The clone carrying this T cell receptor beta chain occurred a few times. The target antigen is unknown. This entry is derived from a study of T cells after yellow fever vaccination. Conversion of TCR transcripts into cDNA relied on 5'RACE template switching, which added a universal primer site and UMIs. One entry per CDR3 protein, called by TCRdb with MiXCR from the 5' RACE reads. The data show 200,000 to 250,000 distinct CDR3 sequences, with 6.9% seen just once and roughly 0.86% held by the top ten. General study findings and limits: Post-booster repertoires contained most primary-vaccination clones again (about 95% CD4, less than 90% CD8).

The CDR3 runs 17 residues. J was trimmed by 8 bases and V by 0 bases; bases with no gene match: 9. CDR1 and CDR2 from the germline V gene are DFQATT and SNEGSKA (reference sequence). The TCR sequence derives from a man younger than 45 who received the YFV17D yellow fever vaccine. The J gene is TRBJ2-1, the V gene TRBV20-1; TRBD2 aligns across 14 bases. The sample here was CD4+ T cells sorted from PBMCs, taken 15 days after the yellow fever booster vaccination. The CDR3 spells CSARDARTSGRRDEQFF. CDR3 DNA: TGCAGTGCTAGAGATGCCCGGACTAGCGGGAGGAGGGATGAGCAGTTCTTC.